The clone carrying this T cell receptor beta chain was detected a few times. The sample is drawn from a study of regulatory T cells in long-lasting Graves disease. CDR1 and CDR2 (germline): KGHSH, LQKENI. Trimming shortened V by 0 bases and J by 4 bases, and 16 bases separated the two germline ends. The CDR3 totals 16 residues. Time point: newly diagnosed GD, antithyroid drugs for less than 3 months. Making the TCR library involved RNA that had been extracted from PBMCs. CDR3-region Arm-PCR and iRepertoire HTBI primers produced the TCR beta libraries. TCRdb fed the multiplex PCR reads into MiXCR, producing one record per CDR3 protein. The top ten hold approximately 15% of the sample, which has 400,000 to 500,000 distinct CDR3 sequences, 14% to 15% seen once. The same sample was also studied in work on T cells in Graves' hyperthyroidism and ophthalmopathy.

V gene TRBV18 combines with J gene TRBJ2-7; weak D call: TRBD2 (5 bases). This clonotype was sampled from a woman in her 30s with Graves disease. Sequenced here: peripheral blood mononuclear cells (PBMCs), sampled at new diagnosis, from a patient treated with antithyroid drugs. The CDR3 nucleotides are TGTGCCAGCTCACCACCGTTTAGGGAGCGGTGGTACGAGCAGTACTTC. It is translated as CASSPPFRERWYEQYF.